The clone carrying this TCR beta chain appeared a single time. This entry comes from a study of monozygotic twins with cystic fibrosis. Trimming removed 0 bases at V and 0 bases at J, with 7 bases between. CDR1 SGDLS and CDR2 YYNGEE come from the germline V gene. This CDR3 is 15 amino acids long. Sequenced by immunoSEQ multiplex PCR; TCRdb stores in-frame clones only, minus some. Seen here are approximately 11,000 clones, roughly 85% observed once, and the top ten hold approximately 0.54%. The sample was blood. This chain uses TRBV9 with TRBJ1-5; possible D gene TRBD1, 6 bases. The origin of this receptor is a young man with cystic fibrosis. Written as DNA, the CDR3 is TGTGCCAGCAGCGTAGCAGGGGATAGCAATCAGCCCCAGCATTTT. This codes for CASSVAGDSNQPQHF. The whole variable domain, filled in from reference TRBV9 and TRBJ1-5, reads DSGVTQTPKHLITATGQRVTLRCSPRSGDLSVYWYQQSLDQGLQFLIQYYNGEERAKGNILERFSAQQFPDLHSELNLSSLELGDSALYFCASSVAGDSNQPQHFGDGTRLSIL.